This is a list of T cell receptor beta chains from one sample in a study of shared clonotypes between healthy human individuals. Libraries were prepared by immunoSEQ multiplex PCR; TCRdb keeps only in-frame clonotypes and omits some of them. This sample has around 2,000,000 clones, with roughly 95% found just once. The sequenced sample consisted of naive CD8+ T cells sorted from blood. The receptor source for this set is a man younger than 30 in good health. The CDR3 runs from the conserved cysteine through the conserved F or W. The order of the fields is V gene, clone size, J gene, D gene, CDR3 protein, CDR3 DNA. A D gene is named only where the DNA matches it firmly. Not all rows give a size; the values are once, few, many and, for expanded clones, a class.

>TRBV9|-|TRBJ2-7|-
CASSAPGYDYEQYF
TGTGCCAGCAGCGCCCCAGGCTACGACTACGAGCAGTACTTC
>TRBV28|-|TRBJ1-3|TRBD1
CASSPGQLMSGNTIYF
TGTGCCAGCAGTCCGGGACAGCTTATGTCTGGAAACACCATATATTTT
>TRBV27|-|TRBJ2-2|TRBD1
CASSVGQGTGELFF
TGTGCCAGCAGTGTAGGACAGGGCACCGGGGAGCTGTTTTTT
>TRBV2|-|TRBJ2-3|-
CAWRGRVGTDTQYF
TGTGCCTGGAGGGGCAGGGTGGGGACAGATACGCAGTATTTT
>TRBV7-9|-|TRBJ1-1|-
CASSLEFSGPTEAFF
TGTGCCAGCAGCTTAGAGTTCTCAGGACCCACTGAAGCTTTCTTT
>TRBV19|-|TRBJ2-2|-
CASIDSNTGELFF
TGTGCCAGTATCGACTCGAACACCGGGGAGCTGTTTTTT
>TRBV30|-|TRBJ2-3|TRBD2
CAWRGWRETDTDTQYF
TGTGCCTGGAGGGGCTGGCGGGAGACTGACACAGATACGCAGTATTTT
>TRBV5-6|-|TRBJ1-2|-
CASRGGPLYGYTF
TGTGCCAGCAGGGGCGGGCCTCTCTATGGCTACACCTTC
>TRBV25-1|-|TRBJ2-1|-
CATRPGDGEQFF
TGTGCCACCAGGCCAGGGGATGGTGAGCAGTTCTTC
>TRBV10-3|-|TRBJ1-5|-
CAISDGGYSNQPQHF
TGTGCCATCAGTGATGGGGGGTATAGCAATCAGCCCCAGCATTTT
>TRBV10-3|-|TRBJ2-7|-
CAIHPLQGLVEQYF
TGTGCCATCCATCCTCTTCAGGGCTTAGTCGAGCAGTACTTC
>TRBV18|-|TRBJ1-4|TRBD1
CASSPQQIDRDANEKLFF
TGTGCCAGCTCACCACAACAAATCGACAGGGATGCTAATGAAAAACTGTTTTTT
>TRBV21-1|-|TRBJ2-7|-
CASSILWGNPGEQYF
TGTGCCAGCAGCATCCTCTGGGGCAACCCGGGGGAGCAGTACTTC
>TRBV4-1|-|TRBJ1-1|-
CASSHRLGGGEGAFF
TGCGCCAGCAGCCACCGACTAGGGGGAGGGGAGGGGGCTTTCTTT
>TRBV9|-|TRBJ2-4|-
CASSVGAGRGNIQYF
TGTGCCAGCAGCGTAGGGGCCGGGCGAGGAAACATTCAGTACTTC
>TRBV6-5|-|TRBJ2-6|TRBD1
CASSYSTGTANVLTF
TGTGCCAGCAGTTATTCCACCGGGACAGCTAACGTCCTGACTTTC
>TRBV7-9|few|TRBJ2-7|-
CASSFSFVLEQYF
TGTGCCAGCAGCTTTTCTTTCGTACTGGAGCAGTACTTC
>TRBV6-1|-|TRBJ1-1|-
CASSRERGLNTEAFF
TGTGCCAGCAGTCGGGAGAGAGGGCTTAACACTGAAGCTTTCTTT
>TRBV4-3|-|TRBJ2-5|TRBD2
CASSRLLAEKETQYF
TGCGCCAGCAGCCGATTACTAGCGGAGAAAGAGACCCAGTACTTC
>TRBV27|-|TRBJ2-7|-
CASSPLGGFPYEQYF
TGTGCCAGCAGCCCCCTTGGGGGGTTCCCCTACGAGCAGTACTTC
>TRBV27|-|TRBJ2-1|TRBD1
CASSLLWDRVGNEQFF
TGTGCCAGCAGTTTGCTTTGGGACAGGGTAGGCAATGAGCAGTTCTTC
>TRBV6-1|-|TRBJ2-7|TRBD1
CASGYPTGGTYEQYF
TGTGCCAGCGGGTACCCAACAGGGGGCACCTACGAGCAGTACTTC
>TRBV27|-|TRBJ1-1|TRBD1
CASSETGANTEAFF
TGTGCCAGCAGTGAGACAGGGGCGAACACTGAAGCTTTCTTT
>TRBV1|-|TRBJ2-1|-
CTSSKGGNEQFF
TGCACCAGCAGTAAAGGGGGCAATGAGCAGTTCTTC
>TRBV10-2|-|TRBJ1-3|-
CASSEYRSSGNTIYF
TGCGCCAGCAGTGAGTACAGGTCCTCTGGAAACACCATATATTTT
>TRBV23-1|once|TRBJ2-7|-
CASSQNEIPSYEQYF
TGCGCCAGCAGTCAAAACGAAATACCCTCCTACGAGCAGTACTTC
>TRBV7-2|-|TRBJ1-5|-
CASSLDGDSNQPQHF
TGTGCCAGCAGCTTAGACGGGGATAGCAATCAGCCCCAGCATTTT
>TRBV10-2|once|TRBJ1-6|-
CASSPNSGNSPLHF
TGCGCCAGCAGTCCCAACTCGGGGAATTCACCCCTCCACTTT
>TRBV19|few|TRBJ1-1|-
CASRRVGDLSTEAFF
TGTGCCAGTAGACGGGTAGGGGATCTTTCCACTGAAGCTTTCTTT
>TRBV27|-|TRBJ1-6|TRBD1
CASSPGQGYNSPLHF
TGTGCCAGCAGTCCTGGACAGGGATATAATTCACCCCTCCACTTT
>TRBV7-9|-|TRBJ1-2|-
CASSSSGSYGYTF
TGTGCCAGCAGCTCTTCAGGGTCCTATGGCTACACCTTC
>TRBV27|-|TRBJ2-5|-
CASSPSSGHAQETQYF
TGTGCCAGCAGTCCTTCCAGCGGGCATGCGCAAGAGACCCAGTACTTC
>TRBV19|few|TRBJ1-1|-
CASSFGHLTEAFF
TGTGCCAGTAGTTTCGGACATCTAACTGAAGCTTTCTTT
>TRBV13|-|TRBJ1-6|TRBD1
CASSFYPGQGNSPLHF
TGTGCCAGCAGCTTTTACCCGGGACAGGGGAATTCACCCCTCCACTTT
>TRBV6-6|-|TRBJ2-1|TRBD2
CATGRGGPNEQFF
TGTGCCACCGGACGGGGGGGTCCCAATGAGCAGTTCTTC
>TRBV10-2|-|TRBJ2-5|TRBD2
CASSEGPSGSQETQYF
TGCGCCAGCAGTGAGGGACCCAGCGGGAGTCAAGAGACCCAGTACTTC
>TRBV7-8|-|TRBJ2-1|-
CASSSDYGGNEQFF
TGTGCCAGCAGCTCAGACTACGGCGGCAATGAGCAGTTCTTC
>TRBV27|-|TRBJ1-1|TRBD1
CASMVTGGNTEAFF
TGTGCCAGCATGGTGACAGGGGGGAACACTGAAGCTTTCTTT
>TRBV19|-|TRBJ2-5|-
CASSTWVMQETQYF
TGTGCCAGTAGTACGTGGGTAATGCAAGAGACCCAGTACTTC
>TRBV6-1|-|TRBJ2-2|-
CASSGGLWEFDTGELFF
TGTGCCAGCAGTGGAGGGTTGTGGGAGTTCGACACCGGGGAGCTGTTTTTT
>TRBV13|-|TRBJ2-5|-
CASSTISGETQYF
TGTGCCAGCAGCACCATCAGCGGGGAGACCCAGTACTTC
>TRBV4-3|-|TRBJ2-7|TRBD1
CASSQDEGAGYEQYF
TGCGCCAGCAGCCAAGATGAGGGGGCAGGTTACGAGCAGTACTTC
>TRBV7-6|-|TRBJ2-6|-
CASSLGPDPGANVLTF
TGTGCCAGCAGCTTAGGGCCGGACCCTGGGGCCAACGTCCTGACTTTC
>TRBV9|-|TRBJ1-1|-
CASSVGSEGEAFF
TGTGCCAGCAGCGTAGGTTCGGAGGGTGAAGCTTTCTTT
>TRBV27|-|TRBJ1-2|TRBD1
CASSLSPGQVFNSHYGYTF
TGTGCCAGCAGTTTATCCCCGGGACAGGTGTTCAACTCCCACTATGGCTACACCTTC
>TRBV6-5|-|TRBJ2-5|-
CASKGIAMGQETQYF
TGTGCCAGCAAGGGGATAGCGATGGGACAAGAGACCCAGTACTTC
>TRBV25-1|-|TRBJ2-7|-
CASKGDSYEQYF
TGTGCCAGCAAAGGTGACTCCTACGAGCAGTACTTC